The clone carrying this TCR beta chain was recorded a few times. The record originates from a study of blood T cell repertoires in COVID-19. Across the study: Samples representing acute and convalescent COVID-19 were sourced from the United States, Italy and Spain.

The CDR3 is 15 amino acids. Germline V gene data show CDR1 as MNHEY and CDR2 as SMNVEV (reference sequence). Trimming took off 3 bases at V and 4 bases at J, with 16 bases between the two ends. As processed by the authors: Counts of nucleated cells, estimated from reference gene primer amplification, were obtained. Assay used: immunoSEQ multiplex PCR; TCRdb lists only in-frame clones, some missing. Clone size and the V and J calls come from that table; the DNA yielded D and trimming. The data hold 45,000 to 60,000 clones, with approximately 84% observed a single time. The sequence derives from a human donor with active or convalescent COVID-19. The donor label of this sample is uncertain. The chain carries TRBV27 and TRBJ2-7, with a tentative D call TRBD1 (5 bases). The sequencing input was peripheral blood. The CDR3, as DNA: TGTGCCAGCAGTTTTAGACGACAGCCAGTTTACGAGCAGTACTTC. Translating it yields CASSFRRQPVYEQYF.